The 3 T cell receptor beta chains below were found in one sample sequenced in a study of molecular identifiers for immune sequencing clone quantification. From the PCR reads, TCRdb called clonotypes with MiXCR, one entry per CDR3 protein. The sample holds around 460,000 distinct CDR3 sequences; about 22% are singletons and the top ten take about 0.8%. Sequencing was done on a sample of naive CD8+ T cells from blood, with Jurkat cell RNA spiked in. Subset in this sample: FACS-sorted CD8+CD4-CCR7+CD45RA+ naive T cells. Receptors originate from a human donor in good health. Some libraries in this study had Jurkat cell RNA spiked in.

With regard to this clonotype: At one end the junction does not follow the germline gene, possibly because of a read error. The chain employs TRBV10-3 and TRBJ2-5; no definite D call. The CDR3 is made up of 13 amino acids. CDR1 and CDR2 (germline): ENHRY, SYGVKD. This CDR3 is CAISEGNQETQHF. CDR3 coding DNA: TGTGCCATCAGTGAAGGGAATCAAGAGACCCAGCACTTC.

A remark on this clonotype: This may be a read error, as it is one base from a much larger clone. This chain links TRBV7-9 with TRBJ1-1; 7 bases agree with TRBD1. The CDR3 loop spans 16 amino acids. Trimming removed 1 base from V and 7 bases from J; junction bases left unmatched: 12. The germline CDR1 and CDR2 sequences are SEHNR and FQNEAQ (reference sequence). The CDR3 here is CASSLGRGQWLGEAFF. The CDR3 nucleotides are TGTGCCAGCAGCTTAGGAAGGGGACAGTGGCTCGGTGAAGCTTTCTTT.

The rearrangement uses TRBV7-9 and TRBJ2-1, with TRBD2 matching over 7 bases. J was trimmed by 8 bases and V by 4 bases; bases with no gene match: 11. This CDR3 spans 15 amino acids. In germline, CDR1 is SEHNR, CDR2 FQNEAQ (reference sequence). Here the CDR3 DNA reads TGTGCCAGCAGCTCAGGACTAGGGAGGATCGATGAGCAGTTCTTC. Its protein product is CASSSGLGRIDEQFF.